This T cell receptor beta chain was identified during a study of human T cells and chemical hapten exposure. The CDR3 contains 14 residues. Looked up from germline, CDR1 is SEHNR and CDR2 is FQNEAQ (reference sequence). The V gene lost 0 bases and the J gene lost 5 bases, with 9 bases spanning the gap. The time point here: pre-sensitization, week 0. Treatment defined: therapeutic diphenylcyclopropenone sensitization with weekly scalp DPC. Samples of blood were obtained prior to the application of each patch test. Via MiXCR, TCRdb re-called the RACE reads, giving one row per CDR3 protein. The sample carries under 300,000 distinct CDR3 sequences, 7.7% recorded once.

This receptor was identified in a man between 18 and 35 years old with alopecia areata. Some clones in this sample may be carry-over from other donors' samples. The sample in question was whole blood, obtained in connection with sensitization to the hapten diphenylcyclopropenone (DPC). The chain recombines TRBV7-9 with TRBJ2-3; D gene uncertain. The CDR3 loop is CASSLAPVGDTQYF. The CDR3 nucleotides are TGTGCCAGCAGCTTAGCGCCAGTGGGAGATACGCAGTATTTT.